This T cell receptor beta chain was retrieved from a study of radiation and T cells in renal cell carcinoma. The wider study: Nephrectomy followed 15 Gy stereotactic body radiation by 4 weeks. Study-level points and caveats: Top tumor clonotypes rose in blood 2 weeks post-radiation, then contracted.

CDR3 length equals 13 residues. Looked up from germline, CDR1 is LNHDA and CDR2 is SQIVND (reference sequence). With 5 bases removed from V and 1 base from J, the gap between germline ends came to 6 bases. The protocol was immunoSEQ multiplex PCR, while the TCRdb copy is restricted to in-frame clones and leaves out a portion. The sample shows about 130,000 clones, 88% of them seen only once. As concerns this clone: Its antigen is not identified.

Time point reported: blood 2 weeks post-SBRT. Documented treatment: 15 Gy SBRT to primary tumor, nephrectomy 4 weeks later. Blood was sampled at baseline, 2 weeks and 4 weeks after SBRT. This renal cell carcinoma was of the clear cell type. This material consisted of blood, taken from a patient whose treatment included radiotherapy and nephrectomy. The chain has TRBV19 and TRBJ1-5; D perhaps matches TRBD1 (5 bases). The TCR originated in a woman in her seventies with renal cell carcinoma. CDR3 in amino acids: CASSGDSNQPQHF. The CDR3 DNA reads as TGTGCCAGTAGTGGGGACAGCAATCAGCCCCAGCATTTT.